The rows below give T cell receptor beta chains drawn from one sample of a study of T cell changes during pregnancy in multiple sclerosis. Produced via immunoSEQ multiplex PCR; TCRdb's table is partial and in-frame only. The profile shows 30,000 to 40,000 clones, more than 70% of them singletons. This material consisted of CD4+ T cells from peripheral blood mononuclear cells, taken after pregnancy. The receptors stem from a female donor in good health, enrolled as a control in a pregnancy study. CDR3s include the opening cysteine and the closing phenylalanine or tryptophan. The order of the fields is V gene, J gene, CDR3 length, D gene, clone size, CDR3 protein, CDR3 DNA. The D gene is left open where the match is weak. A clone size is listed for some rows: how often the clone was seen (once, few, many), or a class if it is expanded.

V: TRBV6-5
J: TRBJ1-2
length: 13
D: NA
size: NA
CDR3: CASSPRDIYSYTF
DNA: TGTGCCAGCAGCCCCAGGGACATCTATAGCTACACCTTC

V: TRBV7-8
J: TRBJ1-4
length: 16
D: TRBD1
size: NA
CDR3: CASSLSYRGRDEKLFF
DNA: TGTGCCAGCAGCCTGTCCTACAGGGGGCGTGATGAAAAACTGTTTTTT

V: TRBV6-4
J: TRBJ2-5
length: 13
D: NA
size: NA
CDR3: CASSEGVGETQYF
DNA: TGTGCCAGCAGTGAGGGAGTAGGGGAGACCCAGTACTTC

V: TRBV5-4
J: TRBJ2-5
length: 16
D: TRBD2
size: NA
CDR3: CASSYGTSGGQETQYF
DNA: TGTGCCAGCAGCTATGGGACTAGCGGGGGCCAAGAGACCCAGTACTTC

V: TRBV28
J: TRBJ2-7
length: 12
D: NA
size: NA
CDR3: CASNELGDEQYF
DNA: TGTGCCAGCAACGAGCTGGGCGACGAGCAGTACTTC

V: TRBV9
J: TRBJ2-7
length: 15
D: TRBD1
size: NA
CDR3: CASSPNRDRGDEQYF
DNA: TGTGCCAGCAGCCCTAACCGGGACAGGGGCGACGAGCAGTACTTC

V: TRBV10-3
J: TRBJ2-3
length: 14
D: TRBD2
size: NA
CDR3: CAISPRTSADTQYF
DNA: TGTGCCATCAGCCCCCGTACTAGCGCAGATACGCAGTATTTT

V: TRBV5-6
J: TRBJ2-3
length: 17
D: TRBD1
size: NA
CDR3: CASRVQGQLGATDTQYF
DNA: TGTGCCAGCAGGGTTCAGGGACAGCTGGGGGCCACAGATACGCAGTATTTT

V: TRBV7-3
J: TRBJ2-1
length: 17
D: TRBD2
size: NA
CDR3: CASSPQGLAGGGNEQFF
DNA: TGTGCCAGCAGCCCCCAGGGACTAGCGGGAGGGGGCAATGAGCAGTTCTTC

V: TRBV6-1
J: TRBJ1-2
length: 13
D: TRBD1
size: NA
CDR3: CASSKTGPNGYTF
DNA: TGTGCCAGCAGTAAGACAGGGCCTAATGGCTACACCTTC

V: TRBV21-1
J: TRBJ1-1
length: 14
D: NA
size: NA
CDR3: CASSLGRGNTEAFF
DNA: TGTGCCAGCAGCTTAGGACGGGGGAACACTGAAGCTTTCTTT

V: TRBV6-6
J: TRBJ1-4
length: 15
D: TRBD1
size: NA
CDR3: CASSPPGQGGEKLFF
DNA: TGTGCCAGCAGCCCCCCGGGACAGGGGGGCGAAAAACTGTTTTTT

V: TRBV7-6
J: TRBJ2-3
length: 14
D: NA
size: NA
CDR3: CASSLSQSTDTQYF
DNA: TGTGCCAGCAGCTTATCCCAAAGCACAGATACGCAGTATTTT

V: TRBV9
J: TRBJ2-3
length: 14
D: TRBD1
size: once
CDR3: CASSGQGYTDTQYF
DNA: TGTGCCAGCAGCGGACAGGGGTACACAGATACGCAGTATTTT

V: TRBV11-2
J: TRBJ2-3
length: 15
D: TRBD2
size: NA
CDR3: CASSRLAGGPVTQYF
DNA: TGTGCCAGCAGCCGACTAGCGGGAGGGCCGGTGACGCAGTATTTT

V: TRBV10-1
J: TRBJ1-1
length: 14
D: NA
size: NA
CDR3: CASSDRHGGRPAFF
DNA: TGCGCCAGCAGTGACCGACACGGGGGGCGCCCGGCTTTCTTT

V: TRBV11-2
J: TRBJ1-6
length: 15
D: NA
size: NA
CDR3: CASSPRADYNSPLHF
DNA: TGTGCCAGCAGCCCGAGGGCGGACTATAATTCACCCCTCCACTTT

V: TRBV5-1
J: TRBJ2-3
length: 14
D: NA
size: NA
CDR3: CASSSLSSTDTQYF
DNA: TGCGCCAGCAGCTCCCTCTCTAGCACAGATACGCAGTATTTT

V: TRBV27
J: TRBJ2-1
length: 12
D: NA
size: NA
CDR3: CASSKTYNEQFF
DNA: TGTGCCAGCAGCAAAACTTACAATGAGCAGTTCTTC

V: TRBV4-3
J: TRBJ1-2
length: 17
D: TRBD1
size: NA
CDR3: CASSQSIQGARGYGYTF
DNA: TGCGCCAGCAGCCAGTCGATACAGGGGGCGCGGGGCTATGGCTACACCTTC

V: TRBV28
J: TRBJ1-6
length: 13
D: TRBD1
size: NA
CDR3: CASSGQGHSPLHF
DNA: TGTGCCAGCAGTGGACAGGGACATTCACCCCTCCACTTT

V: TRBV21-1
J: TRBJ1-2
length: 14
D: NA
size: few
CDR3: CASSKNVMRYGYTF
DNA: TGTGCCAGCAGCAAAAATGTGATGAGGTATGGCTACACCTTC

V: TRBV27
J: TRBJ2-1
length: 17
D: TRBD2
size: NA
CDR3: CASSLNWRTSGKNEQFF
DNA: TGTGCCAGCAGTTTAAATTGGAGGACTAGCGGGAAAAATGAGCAGTTCTTC

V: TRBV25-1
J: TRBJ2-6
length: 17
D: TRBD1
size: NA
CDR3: CASTEGQGAPGANVLTF
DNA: TGTGCCAGCACAGAGGGACAGGGGGCGCCTGGGGCCAACGTCCTGACTTTC

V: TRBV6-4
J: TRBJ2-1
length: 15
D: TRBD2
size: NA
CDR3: CASSWDTSGGSEQFF
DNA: TGTGCCAGCAGTTGGGATACTAGCGGGGGGTCTGAGCAGTTCTTC

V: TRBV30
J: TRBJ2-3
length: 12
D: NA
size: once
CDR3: CAWRGSADTQYF
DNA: TGTGCCTGGAGGGGCTCCGCAGATACGCAGTATTTT

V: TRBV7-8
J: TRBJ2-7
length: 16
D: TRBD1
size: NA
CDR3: CASSLESGTANYEQYF
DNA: TGTGCCAGCAGCTTAGAATCCGGGACAGCGAATTACGAGCAGTACTTC

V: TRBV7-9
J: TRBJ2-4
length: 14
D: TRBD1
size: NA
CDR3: CASSLRTGGSIQYF
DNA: TGTGCCAGCAGCTTAAGAACAGGGGGGAGTATTCAGTACTTC

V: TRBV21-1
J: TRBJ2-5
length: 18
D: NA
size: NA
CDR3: CASSKAGVVAGVQETQYF
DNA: TGTGCCAGCAGCAAAGCTGGGGTGGTAGCGGGGGTCCAAGAGACCCAGTACTTC

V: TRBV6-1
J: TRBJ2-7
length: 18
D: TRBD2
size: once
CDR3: CASSERTSGRGWTYEQYF
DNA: TGTGCCAGCAGTGAACGGACTAGCGGGAGAGGGTGGACCTACGAGCAGTACTTC

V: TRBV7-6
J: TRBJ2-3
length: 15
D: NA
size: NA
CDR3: CASSYGGVVTDTQYF
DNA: TGTGCCAGCAGCTACGGCGGGGTTGTGACAGATACGCAGTATTTT

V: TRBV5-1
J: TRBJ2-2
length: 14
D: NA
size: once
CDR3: CASSRLEATGELFF
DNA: TGCGCCAGCAGCCGGCTAGAGGCCACCGGGGAGCTGTTTTTT

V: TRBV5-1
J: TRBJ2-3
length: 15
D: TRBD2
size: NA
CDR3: CASSLGLAGGGTQYF
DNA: TGCGCCAGCAGCTTGGGACTAGCGGGAGGGGGTACGCAGTATTTT

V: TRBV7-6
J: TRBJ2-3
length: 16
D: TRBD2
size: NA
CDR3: CASSLGASGSLDTQYF
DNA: TGTGCCAGCAGCTTAGGGGCTAGCGGGAGTTTGGATACGCAGTATTTT

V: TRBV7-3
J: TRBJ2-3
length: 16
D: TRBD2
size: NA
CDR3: CASSLSSGESTDTQYF
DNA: TGTGCCAGCAGCTTAAGTAGCGGGGAAAGCACAGATACGCAGTATTTT

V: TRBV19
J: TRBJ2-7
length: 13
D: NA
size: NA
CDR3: CASGSAAGSEQYF
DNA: TGTGCCAGCGGTTCGGCGGCGGGGTCCGAGCAGTACTTC

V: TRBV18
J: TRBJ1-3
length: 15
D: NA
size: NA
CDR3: CASSPLDSSGNTIYF
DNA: TGTGCCAGCTCACCCCTGGACAGCTCTGGAAACACCATATATTTT

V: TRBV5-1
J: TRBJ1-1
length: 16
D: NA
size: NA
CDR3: CASSSTTPGAGTEAFF
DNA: TGCGCCAGCAGCTCGACCACACCGGGTGCGGGCACTGAAGCTTTCTTT

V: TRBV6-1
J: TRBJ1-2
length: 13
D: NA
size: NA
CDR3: CASSEVAGYGYTF
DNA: TGTGCCAGCAGTGAAGTCGCAGGGTATGGCTACACCTTC

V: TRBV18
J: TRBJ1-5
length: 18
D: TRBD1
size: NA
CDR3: CASSPKPPNGQGGQPQHF
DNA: TGTGCCAGCTCACCGAAACCTCCCAATGGACAGGGAGGGCAGCCCCAGCATTTT

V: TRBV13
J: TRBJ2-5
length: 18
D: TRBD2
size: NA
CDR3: CASSLEGLAGAPQETQYF
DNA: TGTGCCAGCAGCTTAGAGGGACTAGCGGGAGCCCCACAAGAGACCCAGTACTTC